These 24 T cell receptor beta chains came from one sample sequenced in a study of T cells in tuberculosis. Sequencing was performed with immunoSEQ multiplex PCR; in TCRdb, only in-frame clones are kept and a portion is missing. The sample records about 30,000 clones, roughly 95% being singletons. The sample consisted of PBMCs. These receptors were collected from a donor between 10 and 29 years old with latent tuberculosis or without tuberculosis infection.

The genes are TRBV5-4 and TRBJ2-5, with TRBD1 matching 7 bases. This CDR3 region has 14 residues. The germline gives CDR1 SGHNT, CDR2 YYREEE (reference sequence). Trimming took 4 bases from V and 0 from J; bases not matched to a gene: 3. DNA for the CDR3: TGTGCCAGCAGCCGGGACAGCAACCAAGAGACCCAGTACTTC. It encodes CASSRDSNQETQYF.

The V and J genes are TRBV6-1 and TRBJ1-1; 7 bases line up with TRBD1. After removal of 2 bases from V and 5 bases from J, the junction contained 5 bases not matched to a gene. Per germline, CDR1 MNHNS and CDR2 SASEGT. The CDR3 is made up of 14 amino acids. The CDR3 DNA reads as TGTGCCAGCAGTGAACCTGCAGGGGGGACTGAAGCTTTCTTT. Translating gives CASSEPAGGTEAFF.

The chain links TRBV5-8 to TRBJ1-3; TRBD1 is a possible D gene (5 bases). Germline assignment: CDR1 SGHTS and CDR2 YDEGEE. V shed 4 bases and J shed 1 base, with 6 bases lying between them. The CDR3 has 13 amino acids. CDR3 bases: TGTGCCAGCAGCAGGGGATCTGGAAACACCATATATTTT. It is translated as CASSRGSGNTIYF.

The rearrangement links TRBV4-1 to TRBJ1-1; D not certain. V dropped 4 bases and J dropped 5 bases, with 14 bases sitting between them. CDR3 size: 14 residues. Per germline, CDR1 MGHRA and CDR2 YSYEKL. CDR3 residues: CASSPQGGGTEAFF. DNA for the CDR3: TGCGCCAGCAGCCCTCAAGGTGGAGGGACTGAAGCTTTCTTT.

The V call is TRBV7-8, the J call TRBJ2-7; 9 bases line up with TRBD2. Unmatched junction bases numbered 13, after V lost 3 bases and J lost 7 bases. Germline V lookup: CDR1 SGHVS, CDR2 FQNEAQ. CDR3 size: 16 residues. The CDR3 DNA reads TGTGCCAGCAGCTTGGGGCGTGGCGGGGGGGCCGGAGAGCAGTACTTC. Translated, it gives CASSLGRGGGAGEQYF.

The rearrangement joins TRBV29-1 to TRBJ1-3; TRBD1 agrees at 7 bases. CDR1 and CDR2 (germline): SQVTM, ANQGSEA. This CDR3 region has 14 residues. The V segment lost 4 bases and the J segment 1 base; nucleotides outside the gene matches: 4. The CDR3 coding sequence is TGCAGCGTTGGACAGGGACATTCTGGAAACACCATATATTTT. This encodes CSVGQGHSGNTIYF.

The V call is TRBV15, the J call TRBJ2-7; 8 bases agree with TRBD2. Germline assignment: CDR1 LNHNV and CDR2 YYDKDF (reference sequence). Trimming removed 3 bases from V and 0 bases from J; junction bases left unmatched: 4. The CDR3 sequence is 15 residues long. The CDR3 coding sequence is TGTGCCACCAGCAGTAGCGGGGAGTCCTCCTACGAGCAGTACTTC. Its protein is CATSSSGESSYEQYF.

V is TRBV7-9 and J is TRBJ2-1; D perhaps matches TRBD2 (6 bases). V was trimmed by 0 bases and J by 8 bases, leaving 8 bases between them. This CDR3 spans 13 amino acids. Germline V gene data show CDR1 as SEHNR and CDR2 as FQNEAQ (reference sequence). The CDR3 DNA reads TGTGCCAGCAGCTTAGCGGGGGGTTATGAGCAGTTCTTC. It yields the protein CASSLAGGYEQFF.

The chain carries TRBV19 and TRBJ1-3; D not certain. The CDR3 consists of 15 residues. Germline V gene sequence: CDR1 LNHDA, CDR2 SQIVND (reference sequence). The ends were cut back, 5 bases at V and 2 bases at J, with 13 bases in the middle. CDR3 region: CASSRVAVAGNTIYF. For the CDR3, the DNA is TGTGCCAGTAGTCGGGTAGCGGTCGCTGGAAACACCATATATTTT.

The V call is TRBV6-7, the J call TRBJ2-5; TRBD2 matches at 13 bases. TRBV6-7 is recorded as an ORF, its role being uncertain. Trimming cost V 6 bases and J 5 bases; bases outside gene matches: 15. The CDR3 totals 18 residues. The CDR3 sequence is CASRHQTSGGLFLETQYF. In nucleotides, the CDR3 is TGTGCCAGCAGGCATCAGACTAGCGGGGGGCTCTTTCTGGAGACCCAGTACTTC.

The chain recombines TRBV18 with TRBJ2-2; 10 positions agree with TRBD2. This CDR3 has 18 amino acids. J was trimmed by 7 bases and V by 1 base; bases with no gene match: 12. From germline, CDR1 is KGHSH and CDR2 LQKENI. The CDR3 loop is CASSPQWSSGSTVGELFF. The CDR3 DNA reads as TGTGCCAGCTCACCACAGTGGTCTAGCGGGAGTACTGTCGGGGAGCTGTTTTTT.

The chain employs TRBV28 and TRBJ1-2, with D possibly matching TRBD1 (5 bases). V was clipped by 6 bases and J by 5 bases, with 13 bases between them. The germline V gene encodes CDR1 MDHEN and CDR2 SYDVKM. CDR3 length: 13 amino acids. CDR3 DNA sequence: TGTGCCAGCAGGGGGGGGACTTCTTATGGCTACACCTTC. Amino acids: CASRGGTSYGYTF.

This CDR3 is CARDRGLGVRNTEAFF. Here the CDR3 DNA reads TGTGCCAGAGACAGGGGGCTTGGCGTGAGGAACACTGAAGCTTTCTTT. The V gene is TRBV2, the J gene TRBJ1-1, with TRBD1 matching 10 bases. This CDR3 contains 16 residues. J gave up 1 base and V 9 bases, and 11 bases lay outside the gene matches. Germline assignment: CDR1 SNHLY and CDR2 FYNNEI. Using reference TRBV2 and TRBJ1-1 for the parts outside the CDR3, the full variable domain is EPEVTQTPSHQVTQMGQEVILRCVPISNHLYFYWYRQILGQKVEFLVSFYNNEISEKSEIFDDQFSVERPDGSNFTLKIRSTKLEDSAMYFCARDRGLGVRNTEAFFGQGTRLTVV.

V and J are TRBV5-1 and TRBJ2-3, with D possibly TRBD1 on 6 matching bases. The CDR3 contains 13 residues. Trimming removed 2 bases from V and 4 bases from J, with 8 bases in between. CDR1 and CDR2 (germline): SGHRS, YFSETQ. The CDR3 DNA reads as TGCGCCAGCAGCTTCGAGGGGGCAGATACGCAGTATTTT. Translation: CASSFEGADTQYF.

V gene TRBV2 combines with J gene TRBJ2-1; 10 bases are a match to TRBD2. Germline V gives CDR1 SNHLY, CDR2 FYNNEI. The V gene end was trimmed by 5 bases and the J gene end by 6 bases; junction bases not matched to a gene: 4. This CDR3 is built from 14 residues. CDR3: CASSSGRASNEQFF. CDR3 in DNA: TGTGCCAGCAGTAGCGGGAGGGCCTCCAATGAGCAGTTCTTC.

The J gene is TRBJ1-1, the V gene TRBV11-3, with 7 bases identical to TRBD1. V lost 7 bases, J lost 1 base, and 3 bases stayed unmatched. Germline CDR1 SGHNT, CDR2 YENEEA. CDR3 length: 13 amino acids. The CDR3 DNA is TGTGCCAGCATTTGGGACAGGAACACTGAAGCTTTCTTT. Translated: CASIWDRNTEAFF.

The J gene is TRBJ2-2, the V gene TRBV14, with 10 nucleotides matching TRBD2. The V gene end was trimmed by 2 bases and the J gene end by 4 bases; junction bases not matched to a gene: 4. The CDR3 sequence is 16 residues long. In germline, CDR1 is SGHDN, CDR2 FVKESK. Here the CDR3 DNA reads TGTGCCAGCAGCCAACTAGCGGGGGAATCCACCGGGGAGCTGTTTTTT. Amino acids: CASSQLAGESTGELFF. Full variable domain (outside the CDR3, taken from reference TRBV14 and TRBJ2-2): EAGVTQFPSHSVIEKGQTVTLRCDPISGHDNLYWYRRVMGKEIKFLLHFVKESKQDESGMPNNRFLAERTGGTYSTLKVQPAELEDSGVYFCASSQLAGESTGELFFGEGSRLTVL.

J is TRBJ1-1 and V is TRBV7-9; 8 nucleotides agree with TRBD1. The CDR3 loop spans 15 amino acids. Per the germline V gene, CDR1 is SEHNR and CDR2 is FQNEAQ (reference sequence). V shed 2 bases, J shed 5 bases, and the junction held 7 bases outside the gene matches. The CDR3 loop reads CASSLNGQGGTEAFF. The CDR3 coding sequence is TGTGCCAGCAGCTTAAACGGACAGGGAGGGACTGAAGCTTTCTTT.

The V gene is TRBV18, the J gene TRBJ1-6; no reliable D call. V lost 6 bases and J 6 bases, leaving 15 bases between the germline ends. This CDR3 has 15 amino acids. Germline V gene data show CDR1 as KGHSH and CDR2 as LQKENI. CDR3 region: CASSPTVRSNSPLHF. The CDR3 DNA reads as TGTGCCAGCTCTCCCACCGTGAGAAGTAATTCACCCCTCCACTTT.

The V call is TRBV7-2, the J call TRBJ1-4; 7 bases are a match to TRBD1. With V trimmed by 4 bases and J by 3 bases, 5 bases remained unmatched. The CDR3 consists of 15 residues. Germline CDR1 reads SGHTA; CDR2 reads FQGNSA. This CDR3 reads CASSYRQGSNEKLFF. The CDR3 nucleotides are TGTGCCAGCAGCTACCGACAGGGCTCTAATGAAAAACTGTTTTTT.

The chain combines TRBV11-2 with TRBJ1-6, with 11 bases lining up with TRBD1. The CDR3 length is 14 residues. V was pared by 6 bases and J by 9 bases, with 4 bases of the junction left unmatched. Per the germline V gene, CDR1 is SGHAT and CDR2 is FQNNGV. The CDR3 DNA sequence: TGTGCCAGCAGTTTTGGACAGGGGGCTTCACCCCTCCACTTT. It is translated as CASSFGQGASPLHF.

This clone was counted a single time. The rearrangement uses TRBV27 and TRBJ2-3; 7 bases map to TRBD2. Per germline, CDR1 MNHEY and CDR2 SMNVEV (reference sequence). This CDR3 is 14 amino acids long. V shed 3 bases, J shed 2 bases, and the junction held 2 bases outside the gene matches. CDR3 region: CASSLAGATDTQYF. In DNA, the CDR3 is TGTGCCAGCAGTTTGGCGGGAGCCACAGATACGCAGTATTTT.

The chain joins TRBV4-1 to TRBJ1-1; D is uncertain. This CDR3 contains 14 residues. V lost 0 bases, J lost 0 bases, and 5 bases lay in between. Germline CDR1 and CDR2: MGHRA and YSYEKL. CDR3 nucleotide sequence: TGCGCCAGCAGCCAAGAACAGCTGAACACTGAAGCTTTCTTT. Protein sequence: CASSQEQLNTEAFF.

The CDR3 DNA reads TGTGCCAGCAGCGTAGGTGGGACAGAAGGCTACGAGCAGTACTTC. This translates into CASSVGGTEGYEQYF. The V and J genes are TRBV9 and TRBJ2-7, with 7 bases aligning to TRBD1. The germline gives CDR1 SGDLS, CDR2 YYNGEE. This CDR3 is 15 amino acids long. Trimming removed 0 bases from V and 3 bases from J; junction bases left unmatched: 6.